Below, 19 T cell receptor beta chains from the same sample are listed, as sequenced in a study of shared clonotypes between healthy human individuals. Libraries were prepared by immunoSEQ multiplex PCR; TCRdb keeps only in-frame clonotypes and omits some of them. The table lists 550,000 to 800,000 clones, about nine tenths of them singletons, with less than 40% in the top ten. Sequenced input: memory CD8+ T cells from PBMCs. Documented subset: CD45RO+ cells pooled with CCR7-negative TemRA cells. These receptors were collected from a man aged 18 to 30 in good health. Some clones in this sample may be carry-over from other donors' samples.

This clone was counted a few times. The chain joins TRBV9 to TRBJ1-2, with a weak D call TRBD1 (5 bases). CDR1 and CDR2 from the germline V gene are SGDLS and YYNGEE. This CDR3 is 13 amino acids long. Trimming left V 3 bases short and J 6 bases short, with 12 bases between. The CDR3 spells CASSDLLQDGYTF. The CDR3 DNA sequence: TGTGCCAGCAGCGACCTCCTACAGGATGGCTACACCTTC.

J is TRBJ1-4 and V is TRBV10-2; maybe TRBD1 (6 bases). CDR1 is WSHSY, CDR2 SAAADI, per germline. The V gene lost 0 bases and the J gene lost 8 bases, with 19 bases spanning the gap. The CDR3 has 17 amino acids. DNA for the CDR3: TGCGCCAGCAGTGAGTCGATTACCTGGGGGCCTCGGGAAAAACTGTTTTTT. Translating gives CASSESITWGPREKLFF.

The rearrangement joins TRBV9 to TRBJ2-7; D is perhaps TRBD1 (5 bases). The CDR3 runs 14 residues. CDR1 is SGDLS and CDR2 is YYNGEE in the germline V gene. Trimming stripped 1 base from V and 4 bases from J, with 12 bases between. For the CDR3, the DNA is TGTGCCAGCAGCGTAACGGATAGGACATACGAGCAGTACTTC. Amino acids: CASSVTDRTYEQYF.

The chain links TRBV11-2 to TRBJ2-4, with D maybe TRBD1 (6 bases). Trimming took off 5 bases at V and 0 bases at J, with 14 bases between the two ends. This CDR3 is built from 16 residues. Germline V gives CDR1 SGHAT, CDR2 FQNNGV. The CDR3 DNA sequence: TGTGCCAGCAGCCTAAGTTGGACAGTAGCCAAAAACATTCAGTACTTC. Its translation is CASSLSWTVAKNIQYF. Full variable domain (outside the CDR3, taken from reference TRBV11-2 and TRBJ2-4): EAGVAQSPRYKIIEKRQSVAFWCNPISGHATLYWYQQILGQGPKLLIQFQNNGVVDDSQLPKDRFSAERLKGVDSTLKIQPAKLEDSAVYLCASSLSWTVAKNIQYFGAGTRLSVL.

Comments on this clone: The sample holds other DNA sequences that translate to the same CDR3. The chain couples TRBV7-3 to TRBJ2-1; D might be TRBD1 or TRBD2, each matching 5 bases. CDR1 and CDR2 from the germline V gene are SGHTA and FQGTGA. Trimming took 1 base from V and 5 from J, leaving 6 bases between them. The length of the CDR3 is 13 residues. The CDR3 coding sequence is TGTGCCAGCAGCTTAAGAGGGGACAATGAGCAGTTCTTC. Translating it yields CASSLRGDNEQFF. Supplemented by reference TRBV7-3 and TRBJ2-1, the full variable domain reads GAGVSQTPSNKVTEKGKYVELRCDPISGHTALYWYRQSLGQGPEFLIYFQGTGAADDSGLPNDRFFAVRPEGSVSTLKIQRTERGDSAVYLCASSLRGDNEQFFGPGTRLTVL.

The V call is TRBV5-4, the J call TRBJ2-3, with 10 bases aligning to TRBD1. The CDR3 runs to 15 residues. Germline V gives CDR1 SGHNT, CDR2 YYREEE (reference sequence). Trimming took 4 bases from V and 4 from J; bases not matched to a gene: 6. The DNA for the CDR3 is TGTGCCAGCAGCCCCCGGGACAGGGGAGCAGATACGCAGTATTTT. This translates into CASSPRDRGADTQYF.

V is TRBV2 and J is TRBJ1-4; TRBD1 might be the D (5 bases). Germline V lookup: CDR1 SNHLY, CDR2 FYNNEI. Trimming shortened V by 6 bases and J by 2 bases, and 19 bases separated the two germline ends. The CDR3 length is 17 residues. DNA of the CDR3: TGTGCCAGCAGCGGTGACAGCTTGGTGGCGACTAATGAAAAACTGTTTTTT. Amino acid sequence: CASSGDSLVATNEKLFF.

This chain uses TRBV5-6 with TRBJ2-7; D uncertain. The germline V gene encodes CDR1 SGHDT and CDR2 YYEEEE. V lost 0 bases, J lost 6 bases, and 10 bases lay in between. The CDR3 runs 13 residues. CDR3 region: CASSLVGGLEQYF. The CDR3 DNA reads TGTGCCAGCAGCTTGGTCGGCGGTCTCGAGCAGTACTTC.

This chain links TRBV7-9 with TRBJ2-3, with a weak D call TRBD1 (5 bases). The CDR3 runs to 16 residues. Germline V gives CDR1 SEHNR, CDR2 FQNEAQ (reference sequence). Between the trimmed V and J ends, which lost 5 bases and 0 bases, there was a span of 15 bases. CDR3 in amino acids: CASSIRGSISTDTQYF. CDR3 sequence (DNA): TGTGCCAGCAGCATAAGGGGAAGTATTAGCACAGATACGCAGTATTTT.

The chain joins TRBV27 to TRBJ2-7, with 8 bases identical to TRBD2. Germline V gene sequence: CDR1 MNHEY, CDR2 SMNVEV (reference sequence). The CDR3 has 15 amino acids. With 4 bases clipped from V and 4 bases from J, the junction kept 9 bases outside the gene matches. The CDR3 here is CASSSPRIAGYEQYF. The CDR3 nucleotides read TGTGCCAGCAGTTCCCCGCGGATAGCGGGATACGAGCAGTACTTC.

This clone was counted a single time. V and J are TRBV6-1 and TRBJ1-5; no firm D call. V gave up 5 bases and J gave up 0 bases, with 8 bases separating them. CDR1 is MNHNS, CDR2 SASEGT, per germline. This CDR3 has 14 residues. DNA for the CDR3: TGTGCCAGCAGTAACCGGACTAGCAATCAGCCCCAGCATTTT. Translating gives CASSNRTSNQPQHF.

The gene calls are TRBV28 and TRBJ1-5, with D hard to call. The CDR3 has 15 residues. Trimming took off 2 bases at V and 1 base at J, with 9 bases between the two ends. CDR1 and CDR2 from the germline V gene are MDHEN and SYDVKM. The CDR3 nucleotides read TGTGCCAGCAGTTTACTTGGGGTCAGCAATCAGCCCCAGCATTTT. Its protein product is CASSLLGVSNQPQHF. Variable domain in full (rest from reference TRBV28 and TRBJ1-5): DVKVTQSSRYLVKRTGEKVFLECVQDMDHENMFWYRQDPGLGLRLIYFSYDVKMKEKGDIPEGYSVSREKKERFSLILESASTNQTSMYLCASSLLGVSNQPQHFGDGTRLSIL.

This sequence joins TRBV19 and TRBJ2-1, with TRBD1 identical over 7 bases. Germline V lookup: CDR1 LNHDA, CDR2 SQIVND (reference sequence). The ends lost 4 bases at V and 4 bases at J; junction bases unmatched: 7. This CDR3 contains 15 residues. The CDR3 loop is CASSTDRVGYNEQFF. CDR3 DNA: TGTGCCAGTAGTACAGACAGGGTGGGATACAATGAGCAGTTCTTC.

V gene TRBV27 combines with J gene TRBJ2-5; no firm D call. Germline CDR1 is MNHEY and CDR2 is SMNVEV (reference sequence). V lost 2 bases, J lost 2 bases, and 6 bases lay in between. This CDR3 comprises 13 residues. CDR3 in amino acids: CASSLVPQETQYF. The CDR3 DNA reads TGTGCCAGCAGTTTAGTCCCACAAGAGACCCAGTACTTC.

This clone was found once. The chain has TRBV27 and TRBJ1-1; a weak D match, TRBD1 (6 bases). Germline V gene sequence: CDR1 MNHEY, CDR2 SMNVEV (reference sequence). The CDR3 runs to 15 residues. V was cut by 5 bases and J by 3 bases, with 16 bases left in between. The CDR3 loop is CASSVDRRQYTEAFF. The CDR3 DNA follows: TGTGCCAGCAGTGTCGACAGGCGTCAGTACACTGAAGCTTTCTTT.

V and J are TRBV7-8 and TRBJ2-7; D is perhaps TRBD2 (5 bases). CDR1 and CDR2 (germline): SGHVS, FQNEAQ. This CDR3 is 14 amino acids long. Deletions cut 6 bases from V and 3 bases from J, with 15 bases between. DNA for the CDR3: TGTGCCAGCAGAAATCAAGGAGGAATCTACGAGCAGTACTTC. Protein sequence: CASRNQGGIYEQYF.

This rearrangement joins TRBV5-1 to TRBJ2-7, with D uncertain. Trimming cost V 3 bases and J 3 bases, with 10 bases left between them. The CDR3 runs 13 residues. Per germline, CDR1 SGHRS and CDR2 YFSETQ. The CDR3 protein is CASSSRQSYEQYF. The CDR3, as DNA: TGCGCCAGCAGCTCCCGACAAAGCTACGAGCAGTACTTC.

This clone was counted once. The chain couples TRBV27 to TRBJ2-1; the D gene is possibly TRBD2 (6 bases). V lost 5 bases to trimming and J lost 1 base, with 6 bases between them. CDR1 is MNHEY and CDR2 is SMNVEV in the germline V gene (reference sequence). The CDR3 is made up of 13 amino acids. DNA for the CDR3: TGTGCCAGCAGTCGGGGGTCCTACAATGAGCAGTTCTTC. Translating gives CASSRGSYNEQFF.

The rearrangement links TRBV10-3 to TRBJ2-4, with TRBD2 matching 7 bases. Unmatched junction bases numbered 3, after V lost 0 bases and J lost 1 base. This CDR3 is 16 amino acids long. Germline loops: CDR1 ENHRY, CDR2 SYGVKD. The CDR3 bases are TGTGCCATCAGTGAGTCGGGAGGGAGGGCCAAAAACATTCAGTACTTC. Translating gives CAISESGGRAKNIQYF.